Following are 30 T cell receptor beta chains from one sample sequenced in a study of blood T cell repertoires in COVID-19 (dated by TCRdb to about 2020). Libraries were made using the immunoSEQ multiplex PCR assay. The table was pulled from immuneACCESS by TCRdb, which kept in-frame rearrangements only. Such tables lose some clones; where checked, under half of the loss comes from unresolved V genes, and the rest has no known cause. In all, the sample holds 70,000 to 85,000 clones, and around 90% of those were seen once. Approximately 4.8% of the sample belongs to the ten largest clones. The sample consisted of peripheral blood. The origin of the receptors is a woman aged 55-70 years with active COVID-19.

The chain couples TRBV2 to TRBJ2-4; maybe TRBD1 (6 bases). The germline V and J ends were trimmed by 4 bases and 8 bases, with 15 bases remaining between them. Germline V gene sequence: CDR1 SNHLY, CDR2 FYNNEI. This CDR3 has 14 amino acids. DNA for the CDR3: TGTGCCAGCAGTGTATACAGGGAAAATGACATTCAGTACTTC. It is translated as CASSVYRENDIQYF.

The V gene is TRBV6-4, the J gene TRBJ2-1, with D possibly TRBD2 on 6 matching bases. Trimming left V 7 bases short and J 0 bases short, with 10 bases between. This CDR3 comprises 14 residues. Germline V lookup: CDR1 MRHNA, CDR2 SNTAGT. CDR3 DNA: TGTGCCAGCAAGGTGGAGGGCTCCTACAATGAGCAGTTCTTC. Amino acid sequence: CASKVEGSYNEQFF.

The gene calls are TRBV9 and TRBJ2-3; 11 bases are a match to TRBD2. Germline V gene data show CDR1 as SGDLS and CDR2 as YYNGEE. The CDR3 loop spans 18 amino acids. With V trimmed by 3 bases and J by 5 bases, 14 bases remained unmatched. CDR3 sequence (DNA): TGTGCCAGCAGCGGGCTAGCGGGAGGTGCCTTGGGGGAAGATACGCAGTATTTT. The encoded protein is CASSGLAGGALGEDTQYF. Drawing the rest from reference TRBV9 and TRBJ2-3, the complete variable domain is DSGVTQTPKHLITATGQRVTLRCSPRSGDLSVYWYQQSLDQGLQFLIQYYNGEERAKGNILERFSAQQFPDLHSELNLSSLELGDSALYFCASSGLAGGALGEDTQYFGPGTRLTVL.

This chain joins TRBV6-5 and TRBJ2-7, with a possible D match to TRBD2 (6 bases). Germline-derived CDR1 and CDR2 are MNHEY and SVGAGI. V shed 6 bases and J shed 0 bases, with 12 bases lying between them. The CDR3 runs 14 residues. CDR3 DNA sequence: TGTGCCAGCAGAGGGGACTCCAGCTCCTACGAGCAGTACTTC. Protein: CASRGDSSSYEQYF.

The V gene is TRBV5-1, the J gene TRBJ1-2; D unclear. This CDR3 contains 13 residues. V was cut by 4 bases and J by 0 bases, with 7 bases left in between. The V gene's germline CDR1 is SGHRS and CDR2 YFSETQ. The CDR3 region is CASSPRANYGYTF. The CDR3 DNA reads TGCGCCAGCAGCCCACGAGCTAACTATGGCTACACCTTC.

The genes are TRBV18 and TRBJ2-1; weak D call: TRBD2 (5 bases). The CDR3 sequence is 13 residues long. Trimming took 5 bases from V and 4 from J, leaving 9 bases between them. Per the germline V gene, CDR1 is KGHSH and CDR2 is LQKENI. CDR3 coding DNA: TGTGCCAGCTCAACCACTAGTTACAATGAGCAGTTCTTC. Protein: CASSTTSYNEQFF.

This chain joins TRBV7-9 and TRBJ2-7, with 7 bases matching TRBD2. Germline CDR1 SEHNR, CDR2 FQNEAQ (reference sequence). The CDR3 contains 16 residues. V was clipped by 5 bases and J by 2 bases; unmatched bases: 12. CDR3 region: CASSRGREHTAYEQYF. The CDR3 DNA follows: TGTGCCAGCAGCCGAGGGAGGGAACATACCGCCTACGAGCAGTACTTC.

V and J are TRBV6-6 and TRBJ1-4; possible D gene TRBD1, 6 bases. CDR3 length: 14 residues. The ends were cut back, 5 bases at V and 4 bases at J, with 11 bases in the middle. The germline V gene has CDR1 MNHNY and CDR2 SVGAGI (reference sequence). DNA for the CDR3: TGTGCCAGCAGTGTACAGGGCTTTAATGAAAAACTGTTTTTT. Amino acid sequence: CASSVQGFNEKLFF.

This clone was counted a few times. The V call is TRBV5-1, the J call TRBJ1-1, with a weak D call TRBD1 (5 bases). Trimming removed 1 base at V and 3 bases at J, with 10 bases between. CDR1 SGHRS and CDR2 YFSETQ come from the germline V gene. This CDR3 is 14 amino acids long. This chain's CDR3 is CASSLSGIDTEAFF. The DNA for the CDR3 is TGCGCCAGCAGCTTGTCAGGGATTGACACTGAAGCTTTCTTT. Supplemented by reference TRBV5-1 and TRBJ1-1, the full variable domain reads KAGVTQTPRYLIKTRGQQVTLSCSPISGHRSVSWYQQTPGQGLQFLFEYFSETQRNKGNFPGRFSGRQFSNSRSEMNVSTLELGDSALYLCASSLSGIDTEAFFGQGTRLTVV.

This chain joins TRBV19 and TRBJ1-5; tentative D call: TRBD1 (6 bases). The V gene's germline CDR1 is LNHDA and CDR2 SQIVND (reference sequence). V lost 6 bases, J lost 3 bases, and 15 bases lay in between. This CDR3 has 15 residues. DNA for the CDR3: TGTGCCAGTAGAAGAACAGGGAATGACAATCAGCCCCAGCATTTT. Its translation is CASRRTGNDNQPQHF. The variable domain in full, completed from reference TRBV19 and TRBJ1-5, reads DGGITQSPKYLFRKEGQNVTLSCEQNLNHDAMYWYRQDPGQGLRLIYYSQIVNDFQKGDIAEGYSVSREKKESFPLTVTSAQKNPTAFYLCASRRTGNDNQPQHFGDGTRLSIL.

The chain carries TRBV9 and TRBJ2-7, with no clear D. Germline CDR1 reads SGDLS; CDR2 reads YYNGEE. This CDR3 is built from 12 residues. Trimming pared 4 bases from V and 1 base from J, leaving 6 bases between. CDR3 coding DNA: TGTGCCAGCAGCCCCCAGTCCTACGAGCAGTACTTC. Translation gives CASSPQSYEQYF.

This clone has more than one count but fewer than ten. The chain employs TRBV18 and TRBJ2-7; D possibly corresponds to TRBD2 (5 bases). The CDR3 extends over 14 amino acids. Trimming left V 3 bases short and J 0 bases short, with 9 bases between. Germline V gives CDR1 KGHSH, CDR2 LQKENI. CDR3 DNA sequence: TGTGCCAGCTCACCCCGGGGTATCTCCTACGAGCAGTACTTC. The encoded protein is CASSPRGISYEQYF. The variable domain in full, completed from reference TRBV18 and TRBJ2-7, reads NAGVMQNPRHLVRRRGQEARLRCSPMKGHSHVYWYRQLPEEGLKFMVYLQKENIIDESGMPKERFSAEFPKEGPSILRIQQVVRGDSAAYFCASSPRGISYEQYFGPGTRLTVT.

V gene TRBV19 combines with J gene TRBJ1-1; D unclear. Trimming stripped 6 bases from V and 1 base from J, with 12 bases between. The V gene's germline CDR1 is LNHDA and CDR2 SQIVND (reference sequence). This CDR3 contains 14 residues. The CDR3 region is CASRPERRNTEAFF. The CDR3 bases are TGTGCCAGTAGGCCGGAGCGGCGGAACACTGAAGCTTTCTTT.

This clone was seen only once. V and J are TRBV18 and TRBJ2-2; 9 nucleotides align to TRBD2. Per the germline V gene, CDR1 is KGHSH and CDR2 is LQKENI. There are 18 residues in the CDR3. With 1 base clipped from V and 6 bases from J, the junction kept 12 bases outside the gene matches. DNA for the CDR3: TGTGCCAGCTCACCACGAGTCTCTAGCGGGAAAACAGCCGGGGAGCTGTTTTTT. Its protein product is CASSPRVSSGKTAGELFF.

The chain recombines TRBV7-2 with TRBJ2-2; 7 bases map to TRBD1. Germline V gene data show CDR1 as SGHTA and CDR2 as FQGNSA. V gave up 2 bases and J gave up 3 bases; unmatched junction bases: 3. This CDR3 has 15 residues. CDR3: CASSLRQGHTGELFF. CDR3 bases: TGTGCCAGCAGCTTAAGACAGGGACACACCGGGGAGCTGTTTTTT.

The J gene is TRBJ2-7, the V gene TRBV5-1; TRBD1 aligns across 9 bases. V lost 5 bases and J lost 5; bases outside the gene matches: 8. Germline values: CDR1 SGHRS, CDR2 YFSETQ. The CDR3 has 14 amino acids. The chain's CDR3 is CASSYSGTGNEQYF. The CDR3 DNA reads TGCGCCAGCAGTTATTCCGGGACAGGGAACGAGCAGTACTTC.

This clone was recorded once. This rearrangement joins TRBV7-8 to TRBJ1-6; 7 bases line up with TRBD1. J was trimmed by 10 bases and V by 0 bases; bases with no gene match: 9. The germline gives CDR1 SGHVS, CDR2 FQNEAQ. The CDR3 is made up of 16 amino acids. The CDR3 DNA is TGTGCCAGCAGCTTAGCTGGTACAGGGGAAAACTCACCCCTCCACTTT. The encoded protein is CASSLAGTGENSPLHF.

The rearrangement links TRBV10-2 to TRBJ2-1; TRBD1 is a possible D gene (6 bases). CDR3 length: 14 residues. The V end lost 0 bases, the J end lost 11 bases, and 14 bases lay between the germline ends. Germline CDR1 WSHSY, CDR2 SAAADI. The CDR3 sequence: CASSESGDRTQQFF. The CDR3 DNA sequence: TGCGCCAGCAGTGAGTCAGGAGACAGGACTCAGCAGTTCTTC.

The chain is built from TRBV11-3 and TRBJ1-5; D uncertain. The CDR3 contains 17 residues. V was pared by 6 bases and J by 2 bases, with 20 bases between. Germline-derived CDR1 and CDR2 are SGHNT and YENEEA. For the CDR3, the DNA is TGTGCCAGCAGGAGACATGGCCTTCCCCGGCGCAATCAGCCCCAGCATTTT. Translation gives CASRRHGLPRRNQPQHF. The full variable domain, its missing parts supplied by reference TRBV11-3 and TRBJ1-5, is EAGVVQSPRYKIIEKKQPVAFWCNPISGHNTLYWYLQNLGQGPELLIRYENEEAVDDSQLPKDRFSAERLKGVDSTLKIQPAELGDSAVYLCASRRHGLPRRNQPQHFGDGTRLSIL.

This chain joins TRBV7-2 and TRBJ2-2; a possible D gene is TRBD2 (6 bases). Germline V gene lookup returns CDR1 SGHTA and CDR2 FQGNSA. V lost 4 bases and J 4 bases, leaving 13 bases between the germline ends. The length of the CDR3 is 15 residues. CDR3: CASSSKTSFTGELFF. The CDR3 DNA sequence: TGTGCCAGCAGCTCCAAGACTAGTTTCACCGGGGAGCTGTTTTTT.

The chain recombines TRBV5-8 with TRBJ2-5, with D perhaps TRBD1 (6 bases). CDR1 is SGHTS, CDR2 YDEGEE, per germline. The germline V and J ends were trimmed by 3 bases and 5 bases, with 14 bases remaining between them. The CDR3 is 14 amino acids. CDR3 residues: CASSYTGLGETQYF. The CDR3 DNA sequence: TGTGCCAGCAGCTATACAGGGTTAGGGGAGACCCAGTACTTC. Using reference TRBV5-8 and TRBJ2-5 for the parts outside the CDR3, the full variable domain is EAGVTQSPTHLIKTRGQQATLRCSPISGHTSVYWYQQALGLGLQFLLWYDEGEERNRGNFPPRFSGRQFPNYSSELNVNALELEDSALYLCASSYTGLGETQYFGPGTRLLVL.

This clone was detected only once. The CDR3 spells CASSTPPGQLNYGYTF. CDR3 coding DNA: TGTGCCAGCAGCACCCCTCCGGGACAGCTGAACTATGGCTACACCTTC. This rearrangement joins TRBV11-1 to TRBJ1-2, with 7 bases fitting TRBD1. The germline V gene encodes CDR1 SGHAT and CDR2 FQDESV (reference sequence). This CDR3 spans 16 amino acids. The ends lost 5 bases at V and 2 bases at J; junction bases unmatched: 11.

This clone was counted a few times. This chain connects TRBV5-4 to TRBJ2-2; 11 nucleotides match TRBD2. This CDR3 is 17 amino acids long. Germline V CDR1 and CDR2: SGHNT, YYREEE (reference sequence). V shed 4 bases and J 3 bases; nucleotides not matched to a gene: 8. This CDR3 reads CASSDRIAGGHTGELFF. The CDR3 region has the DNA TGTGCCAGCAGCGATAGGATAGCGGGAGGGCACACCGGGGAGCTGTTTTTT. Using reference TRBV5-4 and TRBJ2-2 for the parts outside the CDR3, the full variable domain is ETGVTQSPTHLIKTRGQQVTLRCSSQSGHNTVSWYQQALGQGPQFIFQYYREEENGRGNFPPRFSGLQFPNYSSELNVNALELDDSALYLCASSDRIAGGHTGELFFGEGSRLTVL.

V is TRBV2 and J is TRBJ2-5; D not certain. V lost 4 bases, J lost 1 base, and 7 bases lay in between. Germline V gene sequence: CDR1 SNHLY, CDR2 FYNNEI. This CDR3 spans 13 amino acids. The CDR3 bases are TGTGCCAGCAGTGTCCTGGCCCAAGAGACCCAGTACTTC. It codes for CASSVLAQETQYF.

As DNA, the CDR3 is TGTGCCACCCGGAATCCGAACTGGGCCAACAATGAGCAGTTCTTC. Translating gives CATRNPNWANNEQFF. The chain recombines TRBV15 with TRBJ2-1; D is unclear. The germline V and J ends were trimmed by 8 bases and 5 bases, with 19 bases remaining between them. The germline V gene encodes CDR1 LNHNV and CDR2 YYDKDF (reference sequence). The CDR3 covers 15 residues.

In DNA form, the CDR3 reads TGCAGTGCTAGTAGGGGCAGCTCTGGGGCCAACGTCCTGACTTTC. Protein: CSASRGSSGANVLTF. V gene TRBV20-1 combines with J gene TRBJ2-6, with D tentatively TRBD1 (5 bases). This CDR3 comprises 15 residues. The germline V and J ends were trimmed by 3 bases and 0 bases, with 9 bases remaining between them. Germline values: CDR1 DFQATT, CDR2 SNEGSKA (reference sequence).

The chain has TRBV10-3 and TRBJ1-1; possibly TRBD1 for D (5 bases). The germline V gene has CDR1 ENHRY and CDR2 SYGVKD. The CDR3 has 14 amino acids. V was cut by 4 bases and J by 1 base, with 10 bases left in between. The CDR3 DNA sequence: TGTGCCATCAGTGGGCGGGGGGGGAACACTGAAGCTTTCTTT. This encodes CAISGRGGNTEAFF.

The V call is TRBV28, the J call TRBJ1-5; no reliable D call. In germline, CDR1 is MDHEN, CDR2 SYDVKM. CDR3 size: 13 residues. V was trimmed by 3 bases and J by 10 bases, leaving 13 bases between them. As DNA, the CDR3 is TGTGCCAGCAGTTTGGAGCACCCTCCTCCCCAGCATTTT. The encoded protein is CASSLEHPPPQHF.

CDR3 sequence: CASSSPGDGHEKLFF. CDR3 nucleotides: TGTGCCAGCAGCTCCCCGGGGGACGGACATGAAAAACTGTTTTTT. The V gene is TRBV28, the J gene TRBJ1-4; the D gene is possibly TRBD1 (5 bases). Between the trimmed V and J ends, which lost 6 bases and 6 bases, there was a span of 17 bases. The CDR3 extends over 15 amino acids. The V gene's germline CDR1 is MDHEN and CDR2 SYDVKM.

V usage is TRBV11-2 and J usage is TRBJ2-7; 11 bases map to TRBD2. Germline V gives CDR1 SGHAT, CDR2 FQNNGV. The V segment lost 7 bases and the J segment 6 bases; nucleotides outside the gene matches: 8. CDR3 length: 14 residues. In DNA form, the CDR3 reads TGTGCCAGCAACTCCCGGCTAGCGGGAGGCGAGCAGTACTTC. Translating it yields CASNSRLAGGEQYF.